This T cell receptor beta chain was retrieved from a study of blood T cell repertoires in COVID-19. Study background: Samples taken during acute and convalescent COVID-19 were collected in the United States, Italy and Spain. Sample material is recorded as cDNA or gDNA derived from T cells, B-cell-depleted T cells, or PBMCs.

Per the study methods: Amplification with reference gene primers provided the estimates of nucleated cell counts. Data came from immunoSEQ multiplex PCR; TCRdb stores just in-frame clones and leaves some out. V, J and clone size derive from that table, while D and trimming were established from the DNA sequence. The sample has about 150,000 clones, nearly 80% seen once. What was sequenced was peripheral blood. The sequence came from a man older than 75 with acute or convalescent COVID-19.

DNA for the CDR3: TGTGCCAGCAGCCCCAGGACTAGCGGGGGAAATGAGCAGTTCTTC. Its translation is CASSPRTSGGNEQFF. This sequence joins TRBV11-1 and TRBJ2-1; 13 positions match TRBD2. The CDR3 has 15 residues. V dropped 5 bases and J dropped 7; count of bases not matched to a gene: 5. Germline loops: CDR1 SGHAT, CDR2 FQDESV (reference sequence).